The subject of this entry is one T cell receptor (beta chain). Its antigen is unidentified. This entry comes from a study of response to subunit inactivated influenza vaccine. Whole-study results and caveats: The authors proposed limited new T cell recruitment per seasonal influenza vaccination.

TCRdb reanalysed the RT-PCR reads using MiXCR and keeps one entry per CDR3 protein. The table lists about 180,000 distinct CDR3 sequences, around 9% of them singletons, with around 9.9% in the top ten. The CDR3 consists of 16 residues. The germline V gene has CDR1 LGHNA and CDR2 YNFKEQ. Losses at the gene ends were 0 bases for V and 4 bases for J; bases not matched to a gene: 4. This rearrangement joins TRBV4-2 to TRBJ2-1; 9 positions agree with TRBD2. The sample consisted of non-naive T cells sorted from PBMCs, taken on the day of vaccination. The TCR was taken from a man aged 50 to 59 who received an inactivated influenza vaccine. Written as DNA, the CDR3 is TGTGCCAGCAGCCAAGATGGAGCGGGAGGATACAATGAGCAGTTCTTC. It yields the protein CASSQDGAGGYNEQFF.